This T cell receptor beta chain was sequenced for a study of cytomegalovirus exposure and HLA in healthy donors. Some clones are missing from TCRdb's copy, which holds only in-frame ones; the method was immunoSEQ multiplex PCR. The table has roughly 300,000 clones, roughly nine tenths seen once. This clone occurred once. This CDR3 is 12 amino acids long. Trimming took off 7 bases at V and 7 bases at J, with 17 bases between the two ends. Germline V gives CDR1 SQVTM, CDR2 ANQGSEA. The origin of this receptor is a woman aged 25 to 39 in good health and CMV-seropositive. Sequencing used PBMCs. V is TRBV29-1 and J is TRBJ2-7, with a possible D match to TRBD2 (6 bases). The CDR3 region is CSAGELAGEQYF. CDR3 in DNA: TGCAGCGCGGGGGAACTGGCCGGGGAGCAGTACTTC.